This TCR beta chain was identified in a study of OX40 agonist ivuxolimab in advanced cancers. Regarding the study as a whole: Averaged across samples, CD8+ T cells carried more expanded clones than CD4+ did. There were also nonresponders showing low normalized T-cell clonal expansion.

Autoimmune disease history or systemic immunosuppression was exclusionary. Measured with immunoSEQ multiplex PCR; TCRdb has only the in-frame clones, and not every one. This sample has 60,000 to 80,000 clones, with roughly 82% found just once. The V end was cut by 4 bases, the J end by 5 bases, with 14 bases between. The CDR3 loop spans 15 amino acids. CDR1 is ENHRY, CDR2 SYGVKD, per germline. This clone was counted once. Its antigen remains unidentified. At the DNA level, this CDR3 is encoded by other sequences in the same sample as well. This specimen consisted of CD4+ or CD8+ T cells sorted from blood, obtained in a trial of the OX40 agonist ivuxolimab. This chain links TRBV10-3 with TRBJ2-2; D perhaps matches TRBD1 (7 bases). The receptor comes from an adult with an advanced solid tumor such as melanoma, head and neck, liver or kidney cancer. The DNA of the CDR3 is TGTGCCATCAGTGGTCAGGGGGGTAATACCGGGGAGCTGTTTTTT. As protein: CAISGQGGNTGELFF.